What follows are 30 T cell receptor beta chains derived from one specimen sequenced in a study of T cell responses to AZD1222 COVID-19 vaccine. TCRdb's table, derived via immunoSEQ multiplex PCR, lists solely in-frame clones and lacks some. Among approximately 100,000 clones listed, 80% to 90% were seen once. The specimen was peripheral blood, collected on day 0 of AZD1222 vaccination. The receptors shown here come from an adult in good health.

The V and J genes are TRBV19 and TRBJ2-7; 9 bases are a match to TRBD1. The CDR3 runs to 15 residues. V was clipped by 1 base and J by 5 bases; unmatched bases: 6. Germline V gene sequence: CDR1 LNHDA, CDR2 SQIVND (reference sequence). The CDR3 sequence: CASSIGQGDSDEQYF. The CDR3 DNA is TGTGCCAGTAGTATAGGACAGGGGGACTCTGACGAGCAGTACTTC.

The chain couples TRBV28 to TRBJ1-4; D is ambiguous. The CDR3 spans 12 residues. V was shortened by 8 bases and J by 6 bases, with 10 bases between the two germline ends. Germline CDR1 is MDHEN and CDR2 is SYDVKM. The CDR3 is CASSGGYEKLFF. The CDR3 nucleotides are TGTGCCAGCTCGGGAGGGTATGAAAAACTGTTTTTT.

This clone was detected a few times. The chain employs TRBV19 and TRBJ1-1; 7 nucleotides align to TRBD1. CDR1 is LNHDA and CDR2 is SQIVND in the germline V gene (reference sequence). This CDR3 contains 15 residues. J lost 2 bases, V lost 7 bases, and 10 bases had no gene match. The CDR3 DNA is TGTGCCAGTAACCGACAGGGTAGGGGCAACACTGAAGCTTTCTTT. Protein product: CASNRQGRGNTEAFF.

The rearrangement uses TRBV7-3 and TRBJ2-1; D ambiguous. Germline loops: CDR1 SGHTA, CDR2 FQGTGA. This CDR3 comprises 13 residues. V shed 3 bases and J shed 6 bases, with 9 bases lying between them. In DNA, the CDR3 is TGTGCCAGCAGCTTTTCAGACGGCAATGAGCAGTTCTTC. The encoded protein is CASSFSDGNEQFF.

V and J are TRBV7-9 and TRBJ2-1; D possibly corresponds to TRBD1 (6 bases). This CDR3 region has 13 residues. Germline values: CDR1 SEHNR, CDR2 FQNEAQ (reference sequence). V was cut by 4 bases and J by 4 bases, with 8 bases left in between. The CDR3, as DNA: TGTGCCAGCAGCTCACAGGGTTACAATGAGCAGTTCTTC. Its translation is CASSSQGYNEQFF.

This chain joins TRBV6-5 and TRBJ1-3; D is possibly TRBD1 (6 bases). Looked up from germline, CDR1 is MNHEY and CDR2 is SVGAGI. V was clipped by 0 bases and J by 8 bases, with 14 bases between them. The CDR3 is 15 amino acids. This CDR3 reads CASSYSGRGGDTIYF. The CDR3, as DNA: TGTGCCAGCAGTTACTCTGGCAGGGGCGGGGACACCATATATTTT.

This clone was picked up a small number of times. The gene calls are TRBV30 and TRBJ1-5; D gene ambiguous. Germline-derived CDR1 and CDR2 are GTSNPN and SVGIG (reference sequence). The V end was cut by 0 bases, the J end by 7 bases, with 10 bases between. This CDR3 region has 13 residues. The CDR3 here is CAWSVRDQQPQHF. Here the CDR3 DNA reads TGTGCCTGGAGTGTAAGGGATCAACAGCCCCAGCATTTT.

The chain recombines TRBV3-1 (or the pseudogene TRBV3-2) with TRBJ2-2; D perhaps matches TRBD1 (6 bases). The CDR3 consists of 16 residues. With 3 bases removed from V and 2 bases from J, the gap between germline ends came to 13 bases. Germline V gene sequence: CDR1 LGHDT, CDR2 YNNKEL (reference sequence). The CDR3 spells CASSHGTPINTGELFF. The CDR3 region has the DNA TGTGCCAGCAGCCATGGGACACCTATTAACACCGGGGAGCTGTTTTTT.

J is TRBJ1-5 and V is TRBV5-1; D unresolved. The CDR3 runs to 15 residues. Germline-derived CDR1 and CDR2 are SGHRS and YFSETQ. V lost 0 bases and J lost 2, with 9 bases in between. The DNA of the CDR3 is TGCGCCAGCAGCTTGGTTTCGGACGGCAATCAGCCCCAGCATTTT. Amino acids: CASSLVSDGNQPQHF.

The chain uses TRBV7-9 and TRBJ2-7, with 9 bases matching TRBD1. Germline values: CDR1 SEHNR, CDR2 FQNEAQ (reference sequence). The CDR3 runs to 16 residues. Trimming took 2 bases from V and 3 from J; bases not matched to a gene: 8. The CDR3 protein is CASSLYPGTGFYEQYF. Written as DNA, the CDR3 is TGTGCCAGCAGCTTATATCCCGGGACAGGGTTCTACGAGCAGTACTTC.

V and J are TRBV9 and TRBJ2-6, with 10 positions matching TRBD1. The CDR3 runs to 19 residues. Germline-derived CDR1 and CDR2 are SGDLS and YYNGEE. Trimming took 3 bases from V and 2 from J; bases not matched to a gene: 11. The CDR3 bases are TGTGCCAGCAGCGCCCCTAGAGTAGGACAGGGGGCTGGGGCCAACGTCCTGACTTTC. This sequence encodes CASSAPRVGQGAGANVLTF.

This chain uses TRBV14 with TRBJ1-1, with D perhaps matching TRBD1 (5 bases). Germline assignment: CDR1 SGHDN and CDR2 FVKESK. The CDR3 totals 17 residues. V was cut by 3 bases and J by 4 bases, with 21 bases left in between. Here the CDR3 DNA reads TGTGCCAGCAGCCAGGGAGGAACAGGTCTAATTCGCACTGAAGCTTTCTTT. Protein product: CASSQGGTGLIRTEAFF.

This chain joins TRBV11-1 and TRBJ2-7, with 7 bases that match TRBD2. V shed 2 bases and J 5 bases; nucleotides not matched to a gene: 6. CDR3 size: 14 residues. Germline values: CDR1 SGHAT, CDR2 FQDESV (reference sequence). CDR3 sequence: CASSLWAGADEQYF. In DNA form, the CDR3 reads TGTGCCAGCAGCTTATGGGCGGGAGCCGACGAGCAGTACTTC.

The V and J genes are TRBV29-1 and TRBJ2-7; D is tentatively TRBD1 or TRBD2 (5 bases each). Per the germline V gene, CDR1 is SQVTM and CDR2 is ANQGSEA. V was shortened by 4 bases and J by 2 bases, with 9 bases between the two germline ends. The CDR3 loop spans 12 amino acids. CDR3 bases: TGCAGCGTTGGGGGGACCCCCTACGAGCAGTACTTC. Its protein is CSVGGTPYEQYF.

The gene calls are TRBV6-1 and TRBJ2-7; 8 bases fit TRBD1. Trimming took 3 bases from V and 7 from J; bases not matched to a gene: 5. CDR3 length: 13 residues. The germline CDR1 and CDR2 sequences are MNHNS and SASEGT. This CDR3 reads CASSDPDRVEQYF. The CDR3 region has the DNA TGTGCCAGCAGTGATCCGGACAGGGTGGAGCAGTACTTC.

V is TRBV19 and J is TRBJ2-1, with 16 bases that match TRBD2. The germline gives CDR1 LNHDA, CDR2 SQIVND (reference sequence). With 6 bases clipped from V and 10 bases from J, the junction kept 6 bases outside the gene matches. CDR3 size: 15 residues. The CDR3 is CASSTGLAGGKEQFF. CDR3 coding DNA: TGTGCCAGTAGCACGGGACTAGCGGGAGGGAAAGAGCAGTTCTTC.

V is TRBV19 and J is TRBJ1-2; possibly TRBD1 for D (6 bases). V lost 4 bases, J lost 3 bases, and 6 bases lay in between. CDR1 and CDR2 from the germline V gene are LNHDA and SQIVND (reference sequence). This CDR3 spans 12 amino acids. The CDR3 DNA reads TGTGCCAGTAGTAACAGGGACTATGGCTACACCTTC. Translated: CASSNRDYGYTF.

This chain connects TRBV4-1 to TRBJ1-2; 7 nucleotides line up with TRBD1. The CDR3 consists of 15 residues. Germline CDR1 MGHRA, CDR2 YSYEKL. With 1 base clipped from V and 3 bases from J, the junction kept 5 bases outside the gene matches. The CDR3: CASSQGRGGDYGYTF. CDR3 bases: TGCGCCAGCAGCCAAGGTAGAGGGGGCGACTATGGCTACACCTTC.

This chain connects TRBV6-5 to TRBJ1-6; maybe TRBD1 (5 bases). Germline CDR1 MNHEY, CDR2 SVGAGI. This CDR3 has 15 amino acids. With 2 bases removed from V and 7 bases from J, the gap between germline ends came to 12 bases. CDR3: CASSYRGLRNSPLHF. The CDR3 region has the DNA TGTGCCAGCAGTTACAGGGGACTTAGGAATTCACCCCTCCACTTT.

The rearrangement uses TRBV19 and TRBJ2-7; the D is unclear. Germline V gene lookup returns CDR1 LNHDA and CDR2 SQIVND (reference sequence). The CDR3 has 13 amino acids. Trimming shortened V by 4 bases and J by 1 base, and 8 bases separated the two germline ends. The CDR3 reads CASSSTASYEQYF. DNA of the CDR3: TGTGCCAGTAGTAGCACTGCATCCTACGAGCAGTACTTC.

The chain is built from TRBV7-2 and TRBJ1-5; TRBD1 is a possible D gene (5 bases). The germline gives CDR1 SGHTA, CDR2 FQGNSA. The CDR3 loop spans 16 amino acids. V was pared by 3 bases and J by 2 bases, with 14 bases between. The CDR3 sequence is CASSFTGTGGNQPQHF. The CDR3 DNA sequence: TGTGCCAGCAGCTTCACAGGTACCGGGGGCAATCAGCCCCAGCATTTT.

For the CDR3, the DNA is TGTGCCAGCAGTTTATCGAGAGATACGCAGTATTTT. This gives the protein CASSLSRDTQYF. This sequence joins TRBV27 and TRBJ2-3; the D is unclear. The CDR3 loop spans 12 amino acids. The germline gives CDR1 MNHEY, CDR2 SMNVEV (reference sequence). Trimming removed 0 bases at V and 5 bases at J, with 3 bases between.

This clone is a singleton in its sample. This chain uses TRBV10-3 with TRBJ2-1; D uncertain. Trimming pared 4 bases from V and 8 bases from J, leaving 18 bases between. Per germline, CDR1 ENHRY and CDR2 SYGVKD. The CDR3 totals 15 residues. CDR3 in amino acids: CAISGSRQQADEQFF. The CDR3 DNA reads TGTGCCATCAGTGGTTCCCGGCAGCAGGCCGATGAGCAGTTCTTC.

The chain uses TRBV11-2 and TRBJ2-1; 14 nucleotides agree with TRBD2. This CDR3 comprises 17 residues. The germline V gene encodes CDR1 SGHAT and CDR2 FQNNGV. After removal of 3 bases from V and 7 bases from J, the junction contained 8 bases not matched to a gene. CDR3 nucleotide sequence: TGTGCCAGCAGCTTCTTGACTAGCGGGGGGGCCGGGAATGAGCAGTTCTTC. Encoded protein: CASSFLTSGGAGNEQFF.

The V and J genes are TRBV24-1 and TRBJ2-5; 14 bases match TRBD2. The germline gives CDR1 KGHDR, CDR2 SFDVKD. CDR3 length: 18 residues. The V and J ends lost 6 bases and 7 bases, in that order; junction bases with no gene match: 15. CDR3 coding DNA: TGTGCCACCAGTTCCGGGACTAGCGGGGGTGTAGCATTAGGGACCCAGTACTTC. This encodes CATSSGTSGGVALGTQYF.

This clone was seen just once. The J gene is TRBJ1-3, the V gene TRBV19; no definite D call. The germline V gene encodes CDR1 LNHDA and CDR2 SQIVND (reference sequence). The CDR3 length is 14 residues. The V end was cut by 0 bases, the J end by 4 bases, with 7 bases between. As DNA, the CDR3 is TGTGCCAGTAGTATAGATTTCGGCGGAAACACCATATATTTT. The encoded protein is CASSIDFGGNTIYF.

The chain uses TRBV5-1 and TRBJ1-3, with D unclear. CDR1 is SGHRS and CDR2 is YFSETQ in the germline V gene. CDR3 size: 13 residues. Trimming shortened V by 0 bases and J by 7 bases, and 8 bases separated the two germline ends. This CDR3 is CASSLDQDNTIYF. CDR3 nucleotides: TGCGCCAGCAGCTTGGATCAAGATAACACCATATATTTT.

The rearrangement joins TRBV5-1 to TRBJ1-1; tentatively, D is TRBD1 (5 bases). The CDR3 sequence is 14 residues long. V lost 0 bases, J lost 1 base, and 7 bases lay in between. Germline V gene data show CDR1 as SGHRS and CDR2 as YFSETQ. CDR3: CASSLAGENTEAFF. In DNA form, the CDR3 reads TGCGCCAGCAGCTTGGCGGGGGAGAACACTGAAGCTTTCTTT.

The chain links TRBV28 to TRBJ2-7, with TRBD2 matching 14 bases. Germline trimming cut 6 bases from V and 3 bases from J; bases unmatched to any gene: 4. Germline lookup yields CDR1 MDHEN and CDR2 SYDVKM. This CDR3 has 15 amino acids. In nucleotides, the CDR3 is TGTGCCAGCAGGGGGACTAGCGGGAGTTTCTACGAGCAGTACTTC. This encodes CASRGTSGSFYEQYF.

The chain has TRBV10-3 and TRBJ1-4; D is perhaps TRBD1 (5 bases). Germline values: CDR1 ENHRY, CDR2 SYGVKD. Trimming left V 6 bases short and J 7 bases short, with 15 bases between. The CDR3 is made up of 14 amino acids. CDR3 nucleotides: TGTGCCATCAGCCAGGGAGGTTCCGGTGAAAAACTGTTTTTT. Translation: CAISQGGSGEKLFF.